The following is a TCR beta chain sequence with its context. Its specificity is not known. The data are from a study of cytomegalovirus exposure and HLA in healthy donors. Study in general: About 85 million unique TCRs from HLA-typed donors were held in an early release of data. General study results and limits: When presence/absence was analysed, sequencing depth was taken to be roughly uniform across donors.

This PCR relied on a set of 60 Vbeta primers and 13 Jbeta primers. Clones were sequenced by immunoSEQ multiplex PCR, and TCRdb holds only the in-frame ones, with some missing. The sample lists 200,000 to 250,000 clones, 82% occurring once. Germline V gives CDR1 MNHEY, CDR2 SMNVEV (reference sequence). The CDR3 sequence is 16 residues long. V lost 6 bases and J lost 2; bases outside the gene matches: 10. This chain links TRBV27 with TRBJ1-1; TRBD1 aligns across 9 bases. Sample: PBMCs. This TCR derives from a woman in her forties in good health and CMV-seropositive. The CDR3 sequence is CASRTTGGSGNTEAFF. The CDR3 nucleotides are TGTGCCAGCAGAACTACAGGGGGCTCGGGTAACACTGAAGCTTTCTTT.